A selection of T cell receptor beta chains follows, all from one sample in a study of cytotoxic CD8 clonotypes in ibrutinib-treated CLL. TCRdb's table, derived via immunoSEQ multiplex PCR, lists solely in-frame clones and lacks some. The sample shows 250,000 to 350,000 clones, around 69% of them seen only once. This sample comprised PBMCs, obtained at disease progression, from a patient treated with ibrutinib. The source is a human donor with chronic lymphocytic leukemia. The CDR3 runs from the conserved cysteine through the conserved F or W. The D gene is left open where the match is weak. Clone size is shown for a subset of rows, as once, few, many or a class of expanded clone.

>.|.|15|TRBV18|TRBJ1-1
TGTGCCAGCTCACCACCAGGGACTATGAACACTGAAGCTTTCTTT
CASSPPGTMNTEAFF
>.|few|13|TRBV5-8|TRBJ2-7
TGTGCCAGCAGCTCCAGGGCCCTCTACGAGCAGTACTTC
CASSSRALYEQYF
>.|.|15|TRBV11-2|TRBJ1-2
TGTGCCAGCAGCATAGGGGGAGGAACGAAGCTTGGCTACACCTTC
CASSIGGGTKLGYTF
>TRBD2|.|18|TRBV12-5|TRBJ2-3
TGTGCTAGTGCCTACAGGGGACTAGCGGGAAGTAGCACAGATACGCAGTATTTT
CASAYRGLAGSSTDTQYF
>.|few|10|TRBV6-4|TRBJ2-7
TGTGCCAGCGGGGCTCGGGTCAAGTACTTC
CASGARVKYF
>TRBD1|once|14|TRBV6-5|TRBJ1-5
TGTGCCAGCAGCATGACAGGGGCAGATCAGCCCCAGCATTTT
CASSMTGADQPQHF
>.|.|14|TRBV6-5|TRBJ2-7
TGTGCCAGCAGTTACAGCCCCGCCGGCGACGAGCAGTACTTC
CASSYSPAGDEQYF
>TRBD1|.|17|TRBV5-1|TRBJ1-2
TGCGCCAGCAGCTTGGTTGGGACAGGGGGCCCGAACTATGGCTACACCTTC
CASSLVGTGGPNYGYTF
>TRBD1|.|16|TRBV19|TRBJ1-1
TGTGCCAGTAGTGATGAGACAGGGAGGATCAACACTGAAGCTTTCTTT
CASSDETGRINTEAFF
>.|.|15|TRBV10-1|TRBJ2-1
TGCGCCAGCAGTGAGGTAAAGGGACTCCACAATGAGCAGTTCTTC
CASSEVKGLHNEQFF
>.|few|15|TRBV7-2|TRBJ2-5
TGTGCCAGCAGCGACCGTCGGAGGGGCCAGGAGACCCAGTACTTC
CASSDRRRGQETQYF
>TRBD2|.|15|TRBV7-3|TRBJ2-5
TGTGCCAGCAGCTTAGGTAGCGGGAGTGAGGAGACCCAGTACTTC
CASSLGSGSEETQYF
>.|.|16|TRBV6-6|TRBJ2-1
TGTGCCAGCAGTCACCTCTGGAGGTTAGCCTACAATGAGCAGTTCTTC
CASSHLWRLAYNEQFF
>.|.|14|TRBV29-1|TRBJ2-5
TGCAGCGTTGAAGATCGTCGGGGGTACGGGACCCAGTACTTC
CSVEDRRGYGTQYF
>TRBD2|.|18|TRBV18|TRBJ2-1
TGTGCCAGCTCACCCCGCCAAACTAGCGGGGGGACGCTAGATGAGCAGTTCTTC
CASSPRQTSGGTLDEQFF
>.|.|16|TRBV2|TRBJ2-1
TGTGCCAGCAGTGAATTTGGGGTTGGTGTCCTTGATGAGCAGTTCTTC
CASSEFGVGVLDEQFF
>.|.|12|TRBV28|TRBJ1-5
TGTGCCAGCAGTTATAGCAATCAGCCCCAGCATTTT
CASSYSNQPQHF
>TRBD1|.|19|TRBV27|TRBJ1-5
TGTGCCAGCAGTCCAGTCGCCTACTACAGGGGCCATAGCAATCAGCCCCAGCATTTT
CASSPVAYYRGHSNQPQHF
>TRBD1|.|16|TRBV6-6|TRBJ2-3
TGTGCCAGCAGAAGACAGGGTTTTGGGGACACAGATACGCAGTATTTT
CASRRQGFGDTDTQYF
>.|.|15|TRBV6-4|TRBJ1-2
TGTGCCAGCAGTGAAGATCCCTTCTCCCGGGAGGGCTACACCTTC
CASSEDPFSREGYTF
>.|.|17|TRBV6-1|TRBJ1-1
TGTGCCAGCAGTGAAGAAGATGAGGGGGTTATGAACACTGAAGCTTTCTTT
CASSEEDEGVMNTEAFF
>TRBD1|few|16|TRBV6-1|TRBJ1-5
TGTGCCAGCAGTGAACCACAGGGGGTAACTTATCAGCCCCAGCATTTT
CASSEPQGVTYQPQHF
>.|few|12|TRBV29-1|TRBJ2-5
TGCAGCGTTGGAGGTGGTGGAGAGACCCAGTACTTC
CSVGGGGETQYF
>.|.|15|TRBV10-3|TRBJ1-1
TGTGCCATCAGGAGCGGGGGTGGGAGGGGGACTGAAGCTTTCTTT
CAIRSGGGRGTEAFF
>.|.|15|TRBV13|TRBJ2-1
TGTGCCAGCAGCTCAGGCCAGTTTCGTTGGGATGAGCAGTTCTTC
CASSSGQFRWDEQFF
>.|.|11|TRBV20-1|TRBJ2-7
TGCAGTGCTAGCCCGGACTACGAGCAGTACTTC
CSASPDYEQYF
>.|.|14|TRBV25-1|TRBJ2-5
TGTGCCAGCAGTGCCCTCCAATCCCAAGAGACCCAGTACTTC
CASSALQSQETQYF
>.|once|16|TRBV18|TRBJ2-2
TGTGCCAGCTCAATAACGCAACAAATGAACACCGGGGAGCTGTTTTTT
CASSITQQMNTGELFF
>.|.|17|TRBV19|TRBJ1-1
TGTGCCAGTAGATTGCGCGGGGGGTCCGGTCTGGACACTGAAGCTTTCTTT
CASRLRGGSGLDTEAFF
>.|.|14|TRBV27|TRBJ2-5
TGTGCCAGCAGTTACATGTACAGGGACGAGACCCAGTACTTC
CASSYMYRDETQYF
>TRBD2|once|18|TRBV9|TRBJ2-2
TGTGCCAGCAGCGGTAAATCCGCGGGAGGGCCTCGGACCGGGGAGCTGTTTTTT
CASSGKSAGGPRTGELFF
>.|.|15|TRBV10-3|TRBJ1-3
TGTGCCACCATAGACGGAATTAACTCTGGAAACACCATATATTTT
CATIDGINSGNTIYF
>.|.|14|TRBV7-2|TRBJ2-3
TGTGCCAGCAGCTTAGGCGAGATTGGGGATACGCAGTATTTT
CASSLGEIGDTQYF
>.|.|14|TRBV4-1|TRBJ1-2
TGCGCCAGCAGCCCGAGCAATTCTAACTATGGCTACACCTTC
CASSPSNSNYGYTF
>TRBD1|few|15|TRBV6-1|TRBJ2-7
TGTGCCAGCAGCGGGGGACAGGGAGGGTCCTACGAGCAGTACTTC
CASSGGQGGSYEQYF
>.|.|13|TRBV29-1|TRBJ1-1
TGCAGCGTGCCCGCCGGGGACTACCCTGAAGCTTTCTTT
CSVPAGDYPEAFF
>.|.|15|TRBV19|TRBJ2-5
TGTGCCAGTTCAATGTGGGGAGCAGTGGAAGAGACCCAGTACTTC
CASSMWGAVEETQYF
>.|few|15|TRBV5-1|TRBJ1-6
TGCGCCAGCAGCTTCGGGCGGGAGTATAATTCACCCCTCCACTTT
CASSFGREYNSPLHF
>.|.|16|TRBV19|TRBJ2-2
TGTGCCAGTAGTATAAATGGGGCGGTGGGCACCGGGGAGCTGTTTTTT
CASSINGAVGTGELFF
>.|.|16|TRBV4-1|TRBJ2-7
TGCGCCAGCAGCCAAGATTGGATCGGGAGAGTCTACGAGCAGTACTTC
CASSQDWIGRVYEQYF
>.|.|16|TRBV5-1|TRBJ2-7
TGCGCCAGCAGCCTCCGATTCTCGGGGAGCTCCTACGAGCAGTACTTC
CASSLRFSGSSYEQYF
>TRBD1|.|15|TRBV28|TRBJ1-3
TGTGCCAGCATCACCTTCAGAGACAGGGAGGACACCATATATTTT
CASITFRDREDTIYF
>.|once|12|TRBV7-9|TRBJ2-1
TGTGCCAGCAGCCGGAACTACAATGAGCAGTTCTTC
CASSRNYNEQFF
>.|.|12|TRBV29-1|TRBJ2-1
TGCAGCGTTGAGAGTCGGGGGTATGAGCAGTTCTTC
CSVESRGYEQFF
>.|few|11|TRBV5-1|TRBJ1-1
TGCGCCAGCAGCTTAGGGAAACAAGCTTTCTTT
CASSLGKQAFF
>.|.|12|TRBV5-1|TRBJ1-3
TGCGCCAGCAGCTTGGTGCCTGGACCTTTATATTTT
CASSLVPGPLYF
>TRBD1|few|15|TRBV10-3|TRBJ1-2
TGTGCCATCGGCACCGGGACAGCTGAGGGCTATGGCTACACCTTC
CAIGTGTAEGYGYTF
>.|.|14|TRBV5-1|TRBJ2-1
TGCGCCAGCAGCTTGGCTGGGTTCTACAATGAGCAGTTCTTC
CASSLAGFYNEQFF
>.|.|14|TRBV4-1|TRBJ2-7
TGCGCCAGCAGCACTCGGGATTCCGCCTACGAGCAGTACTTC
CASSTRDSAYEQYF
>TRBD2|.|16|TRBV5-4|TRBJ2-3
TGTGCCAGCAGCTTTGACGGGGGGGCCTTCCCAGATACGCAGTATTTT
CASSFDGGAFPDTQYF
>.|.|14|TRBV7-2|TRBJ2-5
TGTGCCAGCAGCTTAGGTCCAGGGTCGGAGACCCAGTACTTC
CASSLGPGSETQYF
>.|.|15|TRBV4-3|TRBJ2-3
TGCGCCAGCAGCCAAAAGTCCCCGGGCACAGATACGCAGTATTTT
CASSQKSPGTDTQYF
>TRBD1|.|16|TRBV23-1|TRBJ2-5
TGCGCCAGCAGTCACCCCGGGACAGGGGGCAGAGAGACCCAGTACTTC
CASSHPGTGGRETQYF
>TRBD2|.|15|TRBV9|TRBJ2-3
TGTGCCAGCGCGGGGGGCCGTTCTAGCACAGATACGCAGTATTTT
CASAGGRSSTDTQYF
>.|.|14|TRBV7-9|TRBJ2-7
TGTGCCAGCAGCTTAGCGGGTAGCTCCTACGAGCAGTACTTC
CASSLAGSSYEQYF